The TCR beta chain under discussion was sequenced for a study of blood T cell repertoires in COVID-19. Study overall: COVID-19 samples, acute and convalescent, were from the United States, Italy and Spain.

Germline CDR1 SGHRS, CDR2 YFSETQ. V gave up 4 bases and J gave up 0 bases, with 10 bases separating them. CDR3 length equals 14 residues. The assay was immunoSEQ multiplex PCR, and TCRdb's table has in-frame clones only and misses some. Of roughly 160,000 clones listed, 79% are singletons. This TCR derives from a woman aged 65 to 85 in a cohort exposed to, infected with or recovered from COVID-19 (not recorded which). The chain couples TRBV5-1 to TRBJ1-1; D remains unclear. The specimen sequenced was PBMCs or T cells enriched from blood (not recorded which). This CDR3 reads CASSRGYLNTEAFF. The DNA for the CDR3 is TGCGCCAGCAGCCGCGGGTATTTGAACACTGAAGCTTTCTTT.